This T cell receptor (beta chain) emerged from a study of beta chain features in type 1 diabetes. Study-level results: Researchers reported that naive, central memory and Treg TCRB repertoires appeared more similar in patients than in healthy donors.

The isolated RNA, all of it, was reverse transcribed, so expressed TCRB transcripts were what got sequenced. Only in-frame clones appear in the TCRdb table, and some are missing; sequencing was by immunoSEQ multiplex PCR. Of roughly 450,000 clones in the sample, about an eighth are singletons; the top ten hold 0.046%. V gave up 4 bases and J gave up 8 bases; unmatched junction bases: 8. The V gene's germline CDR1 is SNHLY and CDR2 FYNNEI. The CDR3 is made up of 15 amino acids. About this clone itself: Its antigen is not known.

This TCR was recovered from a woman between 18 and 29 years old in good health. The V and J genes are TRBV2 and TRBJ2-1; 10 bases agree with TRBD2. The sample consisted of naive CD4+ T cells from blood. The CDR3 sequence is CASSAERGGNHEQFF. CDR3 in DNA: TGTGCCAGCAGTGCAGAGCGGGGGGGCAACCATGAGCAGTTCTTC.